These 31 T cell receptor beta chains were all obtained from the same sample, sequenced in a study of T-cell memory formation after mild COVID-19. TCRdb reprocessed the 5' RACE reads via MiXCR and lists one record per CDR3 protein. There are hundreds of thousands of distinct CDR3 sequences in the sample; about 22% occur only once, and 13% lies in the top ten. Sequenced: PBMCs or a T cell subset sorted from them (not recorded which). Receptors originate from an adult woman who had mild COVID-19 (a few samples of this study predate the infection). Cell type and time point are not known.

V gene TRBV6-6 combines with J gene TRBJ2-7; D is uncertain. V was pared by 1 base and J by 3 bases, with 7 bases between. In germline, CDR1 is MNHNY, CDR2 SVGAGI (reference sequence). This CDR3 is built from 13 residues. DNA of the CDR3: TGTGCCAGCAGTTACTATGCCGGCTACGAGCAGTACTTC. Encoded protein: CASSYYAGYEQYF.

The V and J genes are TRBV12-3 or TRBV12-4 and TRBJ1-3; D not certain. The germline V and J ends were trimmed by 6 bases and 0 bases, with 6 bases remaining between them. The length of the CDR3 is 13 residues. The CDR3 DNA sequence: TGTGCCAGCAGGCGTAACTCTGGAAACACCATATATTTT. Protein sequence: CASRRNSGNTIYF.

CDR3 sequence: CASSRYGDAETQYF. In DNA form, the CDR3 reads TGTGCCAGCAGCCGCTATGGGGACGCGGAGACCCAGTACTTC. The rearrangement links TRBV3-1 to TRBJ2-5; D tentatively reads TRBD1 or TRBD2 (5 bases each). The CDR3 totals 14 residues. V was clipped by 4 bases and J by 5 bases, with 14 bases between them. The germline gives CDR1 LGHDT, CDR2 YNNKEL (reference sequence).

CDR3 in amino acids: CASLTDPGQGINEQFF. CDR3 nucleotide sequence: TGCGCCAGCCTCACCGACCCGGGACAGGGTATCAATGAGCAGTTCTTC. V is TRBV5-1 and J is TRBJ2-1; 9 nucleotides agree with TRBD1. CDR1 SGHRS and CDR2 YFSETQ come from the germline V gene. The CDR3 has 16 amino acids. The V and J ends lost 7 bases and 6 bases, in that order; junction bases with no gene match: 14.

The CDR3 nucleotides are TGCGCCAGCAGCTTGTCAGTCACCAACTCCTACAATGAGCAGTTCTTC. This translates into CASSLSVTNSYNEQFF. The chain employs TRBV5-1 and TRBJ2-1; D ambiguous. Trimming removed 1 base at V and 0 bases at J, with 11 bases between. The CDR3 length is 16 residues. The V gene's germline CDR1 is SGHRS and CDR2 YFSETQ.

The J gene is TRBJ2-1, the V gene TRBV29-1, with D possibly TRBD2 on 5 matching bases. V lost 4 bases to trimming and J lost 9 bases, with 16 bases between them. The CDR3 has 13 residues. Germline values: CDR1 SQVTM, CDR2 ANQGSEA. In DNA form, the CDR3 reads TGCAGCGTTGCTCTAACGGGGAAGGGTGAGCAGTTCTTC. This codes for CSVALTGKGEQFF.

This chain joins TRBV11-2 and TRBJ2-7; TRBD1 might be the D (6 bases). V was trimmed by 2 bases and J by 6 bases, leaving 20 bases between them. Looked up from germline, CDR1 is SGHAT and CDR2 is FQNNGV. The CDR3 is 16 amino acids. The CDR3 DNA reads as TGTGCCAGCAGCTTATCCCCCCGTAGGGGGTCACGCGAGCAGTACTTC. The encoded protein is CASSLSPRRGSREQYF.

This clonotype was detected a few times. The J gene is TRBJ2-1, the V gene TRBV12-3 or TRBV12-4; TRBD2 matches at 7 bases. The CDR3 is 14 residues long. With 3 bases clipped from V and 8 bases from J, the junction kept 7 bases outside the gene matches. The CDR3 nucleotides are TGTGCCAGCAGTTTCGGCGGGAGTAGGGATGAGCAGTTCTTC. Amino acids: CASSFGGSRDEQFF.

V is TRBV12-3 or TRBV12-4 and J is TRBJ2-3; D possibly corresponds to TRBD2 (6 bases). The V end was cut by 6 bases, the J end by 2 bases, with 12 bases between. The CDR3 length is 14 residues. The CDR3 coding sequence is TGTGCCAGCAGCGTAAGGGACTCCACAGATACGCAGTATTTT. Encoded protein: CASSVRDSTDTQYF.

This clonotype was counted between two and nine times. This chain's CDR3 is CATSDATGPTYNEQFF. CDR3 sequence (DNA): TGTGCCACCAGTGACGCCACAGGGCCGACCTACAATGAGCAGTTCTTC. The chain combines TRBV24-1 with TRBJ2-1; perhaps TRBD1 as D (6 bases). Germline loops: CDR1 KGHDR, CDR2 SFDVKD. Between the trimmed V and J ends, which lost 4 bases and 2 bases, there was a span of 14 bases. The CDR3 runs to 16 residues.

This clonotype appeared a few times. The CDR3 DNA sequence: TGCGCCAGCAGCCACACCGGGACTAGCGGGTCCAATGAGCAGTTCTTC. Amino acids: CASSHTGTSGSNEQFF. This chain links TRBV5-1 with TRBJ2-1, with 12 bases aligning to TRBD2. CDR3 length: 16 amino acids. J gave up 6 bases and V 4 bases, and 8 bases lay outside the gene matches. Germline V lookup: CDR1 SGHRS, CDR2 YFSETQ.

The gene calls are TRBV7-6 and TRBJ2-5, with D maybe TRBD2 (7 bases). Germline CDR1 reads SGHVS; CDR2 reads FNYEAQ. The CDR3 is made up of 21 amino acids. V was shortened by 5 bases and J by 0 bases, with 31 bases between the two germline ends. CDR3 DNA: TGTGCCAGCAGCCCGTGGGGGGGCTCTAGTCGGACCTACCGGTACCAAGAGACCCAGTACTTC. Protein sequence: CASSPWGGSSRTYRYQETQYF.

This clonotype was seen a handful of times. The chain carries TRBV4-1 and TRBJ1-2; D possibly corresponds to TRBD1 (6 bases). The CDR3 loop spans 14 amino acids. Germline-derived CDR1 and CDR2 are MGHRA and YSYEKL. Trimming stripped 0 bases from V and 3 bases from J, with 8 bases between. The CDR3 spells CASSQDEGDYGYTF. The CDR3, as DNA: TGCGCCAGCAGCCAAGATGAGGGGGACTATGGCTACACCTTC.

This clonotype occurred a few times. V gene TRBV12-3 or TRBV12-4 combines with J gene TRBJ1-1, with D perhaps matching TRBD1 (5 bases). Trimming removed 4 bases from V and 0 bases from J, with 9 bases in between. The CDR3 contains 14 residues. The CDR3 bases are TGTGCCAGCAGTTCGGGGCCCATGAACACTGAAGCTTTCTTT. The encoded protein is CASSSGPMNTEAFF.

The table lists this clonotype with many counts. The rearrangement links TRBV5-1 to TRBJ2-1; 9 bases line up with TRBD2. The CDR3 extends over 15 amino acids. Per the germline V gene, CDR1 is SGHRS and CDR2 is YFSETQ. Trimming at V came to 6 bases and at J to 6 bases, leaving 10 bases not matched to a gene. The CDR3 nucleotides read TGCGCCAGCACCCCTTTAGCGGGGGCCCCCAATGAGCAGTTCTTC. Translation: CASTPLAGAPNEQFF.

This chain joins TRBV5-1 and TRBJ1-2, with D possibly matching TRBD1 (6 bases). The CDR3 runs 15 residues. Germline lookup yields CDR1 SGHRS and CDR2 YFSETQ. The V and J ends lost 0 bases and 4 bases respectively, with 13 bases between them. Here the CDR3 reads CASSLAAGVGYGYTF. The CDR3 nucleotides read TGCGCCAGCAGCTTGGCGGCAGGGGTCGGCTATGGCTACACCTTC. Using reference TRBV5-1 and TRBJ1-2 for the parts outside the CDR3, the full variable domain is KAGVTQTPRYLIKTRGQQVTLSCSPISGHRSVSWYQQTPGQGLQFLFEYFSETQRNKGNFPGRFSGRQFSNSRSEMNVSTLELGDSALYLCASSLAAGVGYGYTFGSGTRLTVV.

The chain joins TRBV2 to TRBJ2-5; 9 nucleotides align to TRBD1. The CDR3 has 15 residues. V was pared by 5 bases and J by 5 bases, with 9 bases of the junction left unmatched. Germline V gives CDR1 SNHLY, CDR2 FYNNEI. CDR3 in amino acids: CASSIRDRVGETQYF. CDR3 DNA: TGTGCCAGCAGTATACGGGACAGGGTTGGGGAGACCCAGTACTTC.

This clonotype was counted only a few times. This chain connects TRBV24-1 to TRBJ1-5; tentatively, D is TRBD1 (6 bases). V was trimmed by 2 bases and J by 8 bases, leaving 9 bases between them. CDR1 and CDR2 (germline): KGHDR, SFDVKD. The CDR3 length is 13 residues. The CDR3 coding sequence is TGTGCCACCAGTGATTCCCAGGGGAAGCCCCAGCATTTT. Translation gives CATSDSQGKPQHF.

This clonotype has a handful of counts. The rearrangement uses TRBV11-2 and TRBJ2-7; 8 nucleotides match TRBD2. V was clipped by 5 bases and J by 5 bases; unmatched bases: 14. The CDR3 length is 16 residues. Germline CDR1 and CDR2: SGHAT and FQNNGV. The CDR3 spells CASSPMVSGSYHEQYF. CDR3 nucleotide sequence: TGTGCCAGCAGCCCCATGGTAAGCGGGAGCTACCACGAGCAGTACTTC.

The genes are TRBV7-9 and TRBJ2-3; D is ambiguous. In germline, CDR1 is SEHNR, CDR2 FQNEAQ (reference sequence). The CDR3 consists of 15 residues. Trimming cost V 1 base and J 3 bases, with 11 bases left between them. This chain's CDR3 is CASSLVAPPTDTQYF. The CDR3 region has the DNA TGTGCCAGCAGCTTAGTAGCTCCCCCGACAGATACGCAGTATTTT.

The gene calls are TRBV5-1 and TRBJ2-1; 10 bases map to TRBD1. V gave up 9 bases and J gave up 6 bases; unmatched junction bases: 12. CDR1 and CDR2 from the germline V gene are SGHRS and YFSETQ. The CDR3 spans 15 residues. The CDR3 DNA is TGCGCCACCGACACCGGGACAGGGGCCGGCAATGAGCAGTTCTTC. As protein: CATDTGTGAGNEQFF. Full variable domain (outside the CDR3, taken from reference TRBV5-1 and TRBJ2-1): KAGVTQTPRYLIKTRGQQVTLSCSPISGHRSVSWYQQTPGQGLQFLFEYFSETQRNKGNFPGRFSGRQFSNSRSEMNVSTLELGDSALYLCATDTGTGAGNEQFFGPGTRLTVL.

V gene TRBV3-1 combines with J gene TRBJ2-7; tentative D call: TRBD2 (5 bases). V was pared by 1 base and J by 10 bases, with 8 bases between. The CDR3 is made up of 11 amino acids. The germline V gene has CDR1 LGHDT and CDR2 YNNKEL (reference sequence). The CDR3 here is CASSQGGSQYF. The DNA of the CDR3 is TGTGCCAGCAGCCAAGGAGGGAGTCAGTACTTC.

This clonotype was counted a single time. The chain recombines TRBV20-1 with TRBJ2-3; 10 bases match TRBD2. CDR1 DFQATT and CDR2 SNEGSKA come from the germline V gene (reference sequence). The CDR3 runs to 13 residues. V was pared by 3 bases and J by 6 bases, with 3 bases of the junction left unmatched. In DNA, the CDR3 is TGCAGTGCTAGGCCAGCGGGGGGGGATACGCAGTATTTT. This encodes CSARPAGGDTQYF.

The DNA for the CDR3 is TGTGCCAGCAGCCGAAGAAAGAAGGAGTTGACGGTCACCGGGGAGCTGTTTTTT. Its protein product is CASSRRKKELTVTGELFF. This chain uses TRBV14 with TRBJ2-2; no clear D. The germline gives CDR1 SGHDN, CDR2 FVKESK. The CDR3 runs 18 residues. V lost 4 bases, J lost 4 bases, and 22 bases lay in between.

J is TRBJ2-1 and V is TRBV3-1, with 14 bases lining up with TRBD2. From germline, CDR1 is LGHDT and CDR2 YNNKEL (reference sequence). The CDR3 covers 17 residues. The ends lost 4 bases at V and 8 bases at J; junction bases unmatched: 10. As DNA, the CDR3 is TGTGCCAGCAGCCCCATAGGACTAGCGGGAGGTAGCTATGAGCAGTTCTTC. This gives the protein CASSPIGLAGGSYEQFF.

V is TRBV7-9 and J is TRBJ2-1; D could derive from TRBD1 or TRBD2 (5 bases each). V was shortened by 5 bases and J by 4 bases, with 12 bases between the two germline ends. Per the germline V gene, CDR1 is SEHNR and CDR2 is FQNEAQ (reference sequence). CDR3 size: 14 residues. The CDR3 loop is CASSGTTKYNEQFF. The DNA of the CDR3 is TGTGCCAGCAGCGGGACGACTAAATACAATGAGCAGTTCTTC.

The rearrangement joins TRBV27 to TRBJ1-1; D is uncertain. This CDR3 has 15 amino acids. V shed 3 bases and J shed 1 base, with 12 bases lying between them. Germline CDR1 and CDR2: MNHEY and SMNVEV (reference sequence). This chain's CDR3 is CASSLTRTGNTEAFF. In DNA, the CDR3 is TGTGCCAGCAGTTTGACGAGGACTGGGAACACTGAAGCTTTCTTT.

V gene TRBV6-6 combines with J gene TRBJ2-3; D is ambiguous. Germline values: CDR1 MNHNY, CDR2 SVGAGI (reference sequence). Trimming pared 10 bases from V and 6 bases from J, leaving 23 bases between. The CDR3 extends over 15 amino acids. The CDR3 region is CATTERLSEKDTQYF. As DNA, the CDR3 is TGTGCCACCACCGAACGGTTGTCAGAGAAGGATACGCAGTATTTT.

The gene calls are TRBV5-1 and TRBJ1-1; tentative D call: TRBD1 (5 bases). The V and J ends lost 4 bases and 1 base respectively, with 14 bases between them. Germline V CDR1 and CDR2: SGHRS, YFSETQ. CDR3 length: 15 amino acids. The CDR3 loop reads CASSTGDRGNTEAFF. Here the CDR3 DNA reads TGCGCCAGCAGCACGGGGGACCGTGGGAACACTGAAGCTTTCTTT.

The chain couples TRBV24-1 to TRBJ2-2; possible D gene TRBD1, 6 bases. V lost 3 bases to trimming and J lost 6 bases, with 10 bases between them. The CDR3 runs 14 residues. Germline CDR1 is KGHDR and CDR2 is SFDVKD. The CDR3 spells CATSDHTGSGELFF. CDR3 nucleotides: TGTGCCACCAGTGATCACACAGGGTCCGGGGAGCTGTTTTTT.

Only a few counts were recorded for this clonotype. The gene calls are TRBV11-2 and TRBJ1-2; D possibly corresponds to TRBD1 (6 bases). This CDR3 contains 14 residues. Germline assignment: CDR1 SGHAT and CDR2 FQNNGV. V lost 3 bases, J lost 3 bases, and 11 bases lay in between. The CDR3 sequence is CASSLESGDYGYTF. CDR3 bases: TGTGCCAGCAGCTTGGAGTCAGGGGACTATGGCTACACCTTC.